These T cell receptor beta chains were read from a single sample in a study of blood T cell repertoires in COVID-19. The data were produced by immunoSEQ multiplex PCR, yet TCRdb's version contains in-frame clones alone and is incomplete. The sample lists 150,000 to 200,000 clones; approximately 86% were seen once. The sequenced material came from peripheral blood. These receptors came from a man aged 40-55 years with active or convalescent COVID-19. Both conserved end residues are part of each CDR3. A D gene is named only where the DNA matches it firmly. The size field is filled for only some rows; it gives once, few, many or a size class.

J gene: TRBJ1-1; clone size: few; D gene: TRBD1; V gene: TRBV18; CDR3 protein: CASSLTGTGNEAFF; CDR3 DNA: TGTGCCAGCTCACTCACCGGGACAGGCAATGAAGCTTTCTTT
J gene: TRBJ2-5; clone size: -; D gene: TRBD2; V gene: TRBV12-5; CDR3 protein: CASGLVLGGLAGVPRGPQYF; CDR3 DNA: TGTGCTAGTGGTTTGGTACTGGGGGGACTAGCGGGGGTGCCCAGAGGGCCCCAGTACTTC
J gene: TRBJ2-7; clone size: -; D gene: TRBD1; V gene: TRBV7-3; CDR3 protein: CASSLDRVDEQYF; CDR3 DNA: TGTGCCAGCAGCTTAGACAGGGTCGACGAGCAGTACTTC
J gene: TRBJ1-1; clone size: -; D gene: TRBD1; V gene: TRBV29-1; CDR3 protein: CSVEKVGQGGAFF; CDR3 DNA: TGCAGCGTTGAGAAGGTTGGGCAGGGGGGAGCTTTCTTT
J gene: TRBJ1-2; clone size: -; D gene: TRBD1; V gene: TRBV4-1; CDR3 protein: CATRPLYTGVEVRSNYGYTF; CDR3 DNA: TGCGCCACCCGCCCACTCTACACAGGGGTTGAAGTGAGGTCTAACTATGGCTACACCTTC
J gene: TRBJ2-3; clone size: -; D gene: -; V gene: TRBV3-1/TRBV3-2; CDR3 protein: CASSLEGRDTDTQYF; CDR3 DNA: TGTGCCAGCAGCCTCGAGGGGCGGGACACAGATACGCAGTATTTT
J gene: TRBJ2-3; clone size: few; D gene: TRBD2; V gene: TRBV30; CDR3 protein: CAGTSGSTDTQYF; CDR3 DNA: TGTGCCGGGACTAGCGGCAGCACAGATACGCAGTATTTT
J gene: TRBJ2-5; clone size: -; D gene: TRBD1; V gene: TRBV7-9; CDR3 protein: CASSPTRDREETQYF; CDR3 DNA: TGTGCCAGCAGCCCAACCCGGGACAGGGAGGAGACCCAGTACTTC
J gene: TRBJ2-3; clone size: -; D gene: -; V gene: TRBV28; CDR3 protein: CASLEGGGASTDTQYF; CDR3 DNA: TGTGCCAGCCTTGAGGGAGGGGGGGCTAGCACAGATACGCAGTATTTT
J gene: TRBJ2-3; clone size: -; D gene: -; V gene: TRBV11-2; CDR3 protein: CASSPYSTGKSTDTQYF; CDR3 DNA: TGTGCCAGCAGCCCCTATAGCACGGGAAAAAGCACAGATACGCAGTATTTT
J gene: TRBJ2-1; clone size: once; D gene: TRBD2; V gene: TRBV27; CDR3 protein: CASSLSGGGLASWVNEQFF; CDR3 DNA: TGTGCCAGCAGTTTATCAGGTGGGGGACTAGCTTCTTGGGTCAATGAGCAGTTCTTC
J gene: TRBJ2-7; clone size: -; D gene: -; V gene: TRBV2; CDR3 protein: CAIRDTAYEQYF; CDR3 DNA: TGTGCCATCCGGGACACCGCCTACGAGCAGTACTTC
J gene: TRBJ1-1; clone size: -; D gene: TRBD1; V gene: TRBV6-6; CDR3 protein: CASSHRDSNTEAFF; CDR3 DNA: TGTGCCAGCAGTCATAGGGACAGTAACACTGAAGCTTTCTTT
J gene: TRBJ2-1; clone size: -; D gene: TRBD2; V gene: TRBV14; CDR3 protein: CASSQATSGGEQFF; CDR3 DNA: TGTGCCAGCAGCCAAGCGACTAGCGGAGGTGAGCAGTTCTTC
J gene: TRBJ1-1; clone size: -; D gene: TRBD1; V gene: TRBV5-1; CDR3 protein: CASSSGQVGTEAFF; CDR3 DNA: TGCGCCAGCAGCTCCGGACAGGTGGGGACTGAAGCTTTCTTT
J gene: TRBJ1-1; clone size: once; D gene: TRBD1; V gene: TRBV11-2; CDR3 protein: CASSTQGTGEAFF; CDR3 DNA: TGTGCCAGCAGCACACAGGGGACCGGTGAAGCTTTCTTT
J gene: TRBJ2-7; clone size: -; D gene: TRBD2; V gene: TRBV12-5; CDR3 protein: CASGPLRTSGDPYEQYF; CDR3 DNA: TGTGCTAGTGGTCCCCTGAGGACTAGCGGGGATCCCTACGAGCAGTACTTC